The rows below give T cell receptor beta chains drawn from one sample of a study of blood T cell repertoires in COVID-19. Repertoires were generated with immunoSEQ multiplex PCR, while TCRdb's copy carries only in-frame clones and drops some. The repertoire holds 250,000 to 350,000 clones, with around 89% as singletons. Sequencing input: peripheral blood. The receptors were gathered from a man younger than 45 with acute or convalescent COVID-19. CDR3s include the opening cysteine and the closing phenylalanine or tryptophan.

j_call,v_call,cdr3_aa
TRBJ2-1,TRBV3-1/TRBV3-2,CASRREGTYNEQFF
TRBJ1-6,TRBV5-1,CASSLTILRFYNSPLHF
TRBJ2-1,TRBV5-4,CASSLDSLEQFF
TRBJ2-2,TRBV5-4,CASSPRGGELFF
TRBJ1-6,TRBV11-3,CASSQGAVDSPLHF
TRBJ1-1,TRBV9,CASNRAAQGNTEAFF
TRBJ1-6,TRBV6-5,CASSYESSNSPLHF
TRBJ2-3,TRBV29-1,CSVPGTSGGTNTDTQYF
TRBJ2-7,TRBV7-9,CASSPEGSGGSYEQYF
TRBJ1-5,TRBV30,CAWSEAGARGNQPQHF
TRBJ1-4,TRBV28,CASSFMTGTGNEKLFF
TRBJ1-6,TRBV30,CAWKRPYNSPLHF
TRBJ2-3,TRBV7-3,CASSLSSTDTQYF
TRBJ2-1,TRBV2,CAWEANEQFF
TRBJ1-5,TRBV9,CASSVEQNNSNQPQHF
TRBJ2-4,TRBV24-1,CATSEKNAGTRNIQYF
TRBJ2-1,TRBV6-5,CASSLRDSYNEQFF
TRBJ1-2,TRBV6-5,CASSLTTHKNYGYTF
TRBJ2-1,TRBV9,CASSVEAAGGPRNEQFF
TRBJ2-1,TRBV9,CASSAGTLGYNEQFF
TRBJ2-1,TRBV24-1,CATSSPSGRGRDNEQFF
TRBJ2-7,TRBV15,CATSRIDRDRSYEQYF
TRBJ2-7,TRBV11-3,CASSLKSGYEQYF
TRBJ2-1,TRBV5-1,CASSRGLAFIDEQFF
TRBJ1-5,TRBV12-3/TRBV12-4,CASSLLAQPQHF
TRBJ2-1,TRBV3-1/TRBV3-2,CASSPIGGKYNEQFF
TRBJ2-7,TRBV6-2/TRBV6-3,CASSYSSYEQYF
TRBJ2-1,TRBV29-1,CSGGLAGGWQFF
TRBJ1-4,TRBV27,CASSVSATNEKLFF
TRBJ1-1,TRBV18,CASSQGQPNTEAFF
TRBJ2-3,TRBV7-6,CASRRGSGGTDTQYF
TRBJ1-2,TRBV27,CASSFYRGDGYTF
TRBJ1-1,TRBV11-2,CASSLGRAPRATEAFF
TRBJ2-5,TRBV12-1,CASSFRTGGRETQYF
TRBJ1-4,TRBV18,CASSPGRGVEKLFF
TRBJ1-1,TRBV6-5,CASSFSTGGFPEAFF
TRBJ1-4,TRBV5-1,CASSFGENNEKLFF
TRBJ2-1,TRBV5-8,CASTGVTSGRYSYNEQFF
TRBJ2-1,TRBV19,CASQSFSGAGYNEQFF
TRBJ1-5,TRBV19,CASRQGGQPQHF
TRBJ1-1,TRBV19,CASREWNTEAFF
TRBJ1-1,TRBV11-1,CASSPDRWDTEAFF